A selection of T cell receptor beta chains follows, all from one sample in a study of blood T cells in healthy people across ages. Each CDR3 protein is one row after TCRdb ran MiXCR on the 5' RACE reads. This sample has more than 1.4 million distinct CDR3 sequences; around 39% occur once, and the top ten carry 7.9%. Sample: blood. The receptors were gathered from a woman younger than 30 in good health. The CDR3 runs from the conserved cysteine through the conserved F or W. The D gene is left open where the match is weak. The listing skips clone size in some rows; elsewhere it reads once, few, many or a size class.

j_gene,d_gene,abundance,v_gene,CDR3nt,CDR3aa
TRBJ2-7,TRBD1,few,TRBV11-1,TGTGCCAGCAGCCGTAACACAGGGGGCTTTGGGTACGAGCAGTACTTC,CASSRNTGGFGYEQYF
TRBJ1-1,-,-,TRBV4-1,TGCGCCAGCAGGACAGAAAACACTGAAGCTTTCTTT,CASRTENTEAFF
TRBJ1-1,-,-,TRBV20-1,TGCAGTGCCACGCGGGCGAACACTGAAGCTTTCTTT,CSATRANTEAFF
TRBJ2-1,-,-,TRBV7-2,TGTGCCAGCAGCCAACTCCCGGGGGCGGTCAATGAGCAGTTCTTC,CASSQLPGAVNEQFF
TRBJ2-7,TRBD2,few,TRBV4-2,TGTGCCAGCAGCCAAGATACGCGGACTAGCGGGAGTTACGAGCAGTACTTC,CASSQDTRTSGSYEQYF
TRBJ2-3,TRBD2,once,TRBV20-1,TGCAGTGCTAGAGATCCCACGGGGGGAGGGGCCACAGATACGCAGTATTTT,CSARDPTGGGATDTQYF
TRBJ1-1,-,-,TRBV6-5,TGTGCCAGCAGTTCCAGACAGACTCGGAACACTGAAGCTTTCTTT,CASSSRQTRNTEAFF
TRBJ2-3,-,-,TRBV6-1,TGTGCCAGCAGTGAAGTGGGTCGCGGGTCGAGCACAGATACGCAGTATTTT,CASSEVGRGSSTDTQYF
TRBJ2-3,-,few,TRBV29-1,TGCAGCGTTGAATCAGGGACGTTAGCAGATACGCAGTATTTT,CSVESGTLADTQYF
TRBJ1-3,-,-,TRBV12-5,TGTGCTAGTGGTTTGTGGCCGAGCTCTGGAAACACCATATATTTT,CASGLWPSSGNTIYF
TRBJ2-1,TRBD2,few,TRBV7-9,TGTGCCAGCAGCTTAGCTTGGACTAGCGGGAGAGGGGCGAATGAGCAGTTCTTC,CASSLAWTSGRGANEQFF
TRBJ2-1,-,few,TRBV7-9,TGTGCCAGCAGCCGAATACAGGTCACTGAGCAGTTCTTC,CASSRIQVTEQFF
TRBJ2-7,TRBD1,-,TRBV25-1,TGTGCCAGCAGTGAGTCCGGGACAGGGTCCTACGAGCAGTACTTC,CASSESGTGSYEQYF
TRBJ2-7,TRBD1,-,TRBV7-9,TGTGCCAGCAGCACTCAGGGGGAAGGATCTCGGTACGAGCAGTACTTC,CASSTQGEGSRYEQYF
TRBJ1-2,TRBD1,-,TRBV20-1,TGCAGTGCTAGAGATCGACAGGGTGGGGGGATAAACTATGGCTACACCTTC,CSARDRQGGGINYGYTF
TRBJ1-1,-,few,TRBV25-1,TGTGCCAGCAGTGAATTTGGAGGGGAAGCTTTCTTT,CASSEFGGEAFF
TRBJ2-7,-,-,TRBV15,TGTGCCACCGGCAGAGTAAGCCTATCCTACGAGCAGTACTTC,CATGRVSLSYEQYF
TRBJ2-6,-,-,TRBV28,TGTGCCAGCAGTTATAGGGCTTCGAGAAGCCCTGGGGCCAACGTCCTGACTTTC,CASSYRASRSPGANVLTF
TRBJ1-1,-,-,TRBV20-1,TGCAGTGCTAAAGGGGAGACGGAAGAAGCCACTGAAGCTTTCTTT,CSAKGETEEATEAFF
TRBJ2-5,-,-,TRBV11-2,TGTGCCAGCAGCCCTTCACTCCTAGGGACCCAGTACTTC,CASSPSLLGTQYF
TRBJ2-5,-,-,TRBV7-8,TGTGCCAGCAGCCCCGTGGAGCAAGAGACCCAGTACTTC,CASSPVEQETQYF
TRBJ1-5,TRBD1,-,TRBV20-1,TGCAGTGCTGGGACAGCCCACGGGCAGCCCCAGCATTTT,CSAGTAHGQPQHF
TRBJ2-7,TRBD2,few,TRBV28,TGTGCCAGCAGTTTTTGGGGGGCCGCCGGACTAGCGGGAGGGCCGTACGAGCAGTACTTC,CASSFWGAAGLAGGPYEQYF
TRBJ2-5,-,-,TRBV5-5,TGTGCCAGCAGCTCCGGTGGGCCTACGGACCAGTACTTC,CASSSGGPTDQYF
TRBJ2-2,-,-,TRBV11-2,TGTGCCAGCAGCTTGCTTCCTCTCGGGGGGAACACCGGGGAGCTGTTTTTT,CASSLLPLGGNTGELFF
TRBJ2-2,-,-,TRBV10-3,TGTGCCATCAGTGACGGCGGGGAGCTGTTTTTT,CAISDGGELFF
TRBJ2-5,TRBD2,-,TRBV12-3/TRBV12-4,TGTGCCAGCAGTCTAAATCTTGGACTAGCGGGGGGGGAGACCCAGTACTTC,CASSLNLGLAGGETQYF
TRBJ2-3,TRBD2,few,TRBV6-2/TRBV6-3,TGTGCCAGCGTTAGCGGGGGCACAGATACGCAGTATTTT,CASVSGGTDTQYF
TRBJ2-7,-,-,TRBV25-1,TGTGCCAGCAGTGACCCTGTCTTTTACGAGCAGTACTTC,CASSDPVFYEQYF
TRBJ2-7,-,-,TRBV6-6,TGTGCCAGCAGTTACAGGCGACTGGACACCCCCAGCAAGCAGTACTTC,CASSYRRLDTPSKQYF
TRBJ2-2,TRBD1,-,TRBV28,TGTGCCAGCAGTTACCCAGCGGGACAGGGTGACACCGGGGAGCTGTTTTTT,CASSYPAGQGDTGELFF
TRBJ2-1,TRBD2,-,TRBV6-1,TGTGCCAGCACACTAGCGGCTGATAATGAGCAGTTCTTC,CASTLAADNEQFF
TRBJ1-5,-,-,TRBV12-3/TRBV12-4,TGTGCCAGCAGTGGACAGAAGAATCAGCCCCAGCATTTT,CASSGQKNQPQHF
TRBJ2-7,-,-,TRBV6-5,TGTGCCAGCAGTTACCTGTCTAGCGCCGTCTACGAGCAGTACTTC,CASSYLSSAVYEQYF
TRBJ1-2,-,-,TRBV6-1,TGTGCCAGCATATTTGACGTCGGAGGTGGCTACACCTTC,CASIFDVGGGYTF
TRBJ2-5,-,many,TRBV4-2,TGTGCCAGCGCAAATAGGTTTGGGGAGACCCAGTACTTC,CASANRFGETQYF
TRBJ2-7,-,-,TRBV15,TGTGCCACCAGCAGGCGAGGGGGTAGCGAGCAGTACTTC,CATSRRGGSEQYF
TRBJ1-2,TRBD1,-,TRBV6-1,TGTGCCAGCAGTGGGACAGGGGGCTTGGGCCACACCTTC,CASSGTGGLGHTF
TRBJ2-1,TRBD2,few,TRBV7-9,TGTGCCAGCAGCGGGAGGGACGGATCCTTGGAGCAGTTCTTC,CASSGRDGSLEQFF
TRBJ2-2,-,-,TRBV29-1,TGCAGCGTTGATGTGGGGGTTAATACCGGGGAGCTGTTTTTT,CSVDVGVNTGELFF
TRBJ1-1,-,-,TRBV7-2,TGTGCCAGCAGCCCACGCATGGGGGCTGAAGCTTTCTTT,CASSPRMGAEAFF
TRBJ2-5,TRBD2,-,TRBV2,TGTGCCAGCAGTGAAGGCTCCCGGCGGGAGGAGACCCAGTACTTC,CASSEGSRREETQYF
TRBJ2-3,-,few,TRBV6-2/TRBV6-3,TGTGCCACCTCCCGTGCAGATACGCAGTATTTT,CATSRADTQYF
TRBJ2-5,TRBD2,-,TRBV28,TGTGCCAGCAGCAAGGACTGGGAGGGGGAGACCCAGTACTTC,CASSKDWEGETQYF
TRBJ2-1,-,few,TRBV14,TGTGCCAGCAGCCAAGTCGGTCCGGATGAGCAGTTCTTC,CASSQVGPDEQFF
TRBJ2-4,-,-,TRBV3-1,TGTGCCAGCAGCCAAGATTTGGTGGGGTATCTGTACTTC,CASSQDLVGYLYF
TRBJ2-1,TRBD2,few,TRBV3-1,TGTGCCAGCAGCCACTTCCGGGGGGGAGAGCAGTTCTTC,CASSHFRGGEQFF
TRBJ2-5,-,-,TRBV11-2,TGTGCCAGCAGCTTGCGTGGTGATAGCAGTCAAGAGACCCAGTACTTC,CASSLRGDSSQETQYF
TRBJ2-5,-,-,TRBV20-1,TGCAGTGCTAGAGGTGTGGGAGCCCGGGAGCAGTACTTC,CSARGVGAREQYF
TRBJ1-2,-,-,TRBV27,TGTGCCGGCAGTTACCATAGTGGGGGGAACTATGGCTACACCTTC,CAGSYHSGGNYGYTF
TRBJ2-7,-,few,TRBV5-1,TGCGCCAGCAGCTCCGGGACATTGGTCCGGTACGAGCAGTACTTC,CASSSGTLVRYEQYF
TRBJ2-1,-,few,TRBV12-3/TRBV12-4,TGTGCCAGCAGGCCCGAGGCGCACAATGAGCAGTTCTTC,CASRPEAHNEQFF
TRBJ1-6,-,-,TRBV27,TGTGCCAGCAGTTTGGGCACCTACAGGGATAATTCACCCCTCCACTTT,CASSLGTYRDNSPLHF
TRBJ2-3,TRBD1,-,TRBV15,TGTGCCACCAGCCCGGACAGGGAAAGGGCAGATACGCAGTATTTT,CATSPDRERADTQYF
TRBJ2-1,TRBD2,-,TRBV5-1,TGCGCCAGCAGCTTGGCGGCGGGAGTGGGTGGTGAGCAGTTCTTC,CASSLAAGVGGEQFF
TRBJ2-7,TRBD2,-,TRBV20-1,TGCAGTGCTAGCAATAGCGGGAGGCCTTCCTACGAGCAGTACTTC,CSASNSGRPSYEQYF
TRBJ2-1,-,-,TRBV27,TGTGCCAGCAGTTTGTTCGTAGCAGATGAGCAGTTCTTC,CASSLFVADEQFF